Many counts were recorded for the clone carrying this T cell receptor beta chain. Its matching antigen is unknown. Each 10 ml fresh peripheral blood draw supplied the PBMCs. Researchers took RNA transcripts and amplified the TCR beta CDR3 regions from them. TCR CDR3 regions were first amplified by RT-PCR with HTBI primers. In TCRdb, the multiplex PCR reads were re-called with MiXCR into one record per CDR3 protein. Seen here are approximately 250,000 distinct CDR3 sequences, roughly a quarter observed once, and the top ten hold 35% to 40%. CDR3 length: 14 residues. Trimming shortened V by 1 base and J by 6 bases, and 13 bases separated the two germline ends. Per the germline V gene, CDR1 is MNHNS and CDR2 is SASEGT. The sample is drawn from a study of T cells in Graves' hyperthyroidism and ophthalmopathy. The study's findings and limits: Peripheral blood also featured most of the thyroid clonotypes expanded above 0.001.

The clonotype was recovered from a woman in her thirties or forties with Graves' ophthalmopathy. The V and J genes are TRBV6-1 and TRBJ2-7; tentatively, D is TRBD1 (5 bases). Material: blood. Written as DNA, the CDR3 is TGTGCCAGCAGTGAAGAGGTCAGGGTCTCCGAGCAGTACTTC. Its protein product is CASSEEVRVSEQYF.